This TCR beta chain was sequenced in a study of T-cell reconstitution after alpha-beta-depleted transplantation in children. This clonotype was detected a few times. The ends were cut back, 2 bases at V and 3 bases at J, with 13 bases in the middle. Germline V gene data show CDR1 as SGHTA and CDR2 as FQGNSA. The CDR3 is 15 residues long. A library of TCRbeta sequences, prepared with unique molecular identifiers, was generated. One entry per CDR3 protein, called by TCRdb with MiXCR from the PCR reads. The table has more than 500,000 distinct CDR3 sequences, roughly 11% seen once. This receptor was taken from a female patient between 2 and 15 years old who had a stem cell transplant for aplastic anemia, so the T cells may come from the graft donor. The sequencing here drew on PBMCs, mostly from graft donor cells, taken 180 days after TCRalphabeta/CD19-depleted stem cell transplant. The chain has TRBV7-2 and TRBJ1-2; D is unresolved. For the CDR3, the DNA is TGTGCCAGCAGCTTAATAGGTCCGACGGACTATGGCTACACCTTC. It is translated as CASSLIGPTDYGYTF.